The clone carrying this T cell receptor (beta chain) occurred a few times. What it recognizes is unknown. The data are from a study of T cell repertoires in cytomegalovirus infection. Background on the study: Epitope selection comprised recently identified HLA-C-restricted CMV epitopes and well-studied HLA-B-restricted CMV epitopes. An indication of both CMV infection and matching HLA type came from public TCR beta signatures. Study-level points and caveats: Based on cumulative public TCR beta family frequency, carriers of CMV plus the relevant HLA were identified. Ex vivo, HLA-C-restricted CMV-specific TCR beta clonotypes prevailed over the rest of the response.

V lost 5 bases and J lost 5, with 10 bases in between. Germline CDR1 MNHNS, CDR2 SASEGT. The CDR3 is 13 residues long. MiXCR, applied by TCRdb to the reads, yields one record per CDR3 protein. The sample has fewer than 55,000 distinct CDR3 sequences; 20% are singletons. This TCR derives from a human donor in good health (CMV status not recorded). Some clones in this sample may be carry-over from other donors' samples. The source was CD8+ T cells from cultured PBMCs, collected from culture after CMV antigen stimulation. This sequence joins TRBV6-1 and TRBJ1-5; the D gene is possibly TRBD1 (5 bases). The CDR3 here is CASSYGGHQPQHF. The CDR3 DNA reads as TGTGCCAGCAGTTACGGGGGACATCAGCCCCAGCATTTT.